The 9 T cell receptor beta chains presented below share a single source sample, sequenced in a study of T cell changes during pregnancy in multiple sclerosis. Method: immunoSEQ multiplex PCR; TCRdb's copy keeps in-frame clones and lacks some. The repertoire consists of 93,000 or so clones, with approximately 90% occurring once and the leading ten covering approximately 0.99%. The sequencing here drew on peripheral blood, taken before pregnancy. These receptors were obtained from a female donor with multiple sclerosis, enrolled in a pregnancy study.

A single count supports this clone. The V call is TRBV12-5, the J call TRBJ2-1; 9 nucleotides agree with TRBD2. This CDR3 region has 16 residues. V trimming: 2 bases; J trimming: 9 bases; junction bases outside the gene matches: 11. Per germline, CDR1 LGHNT and CDR2 FRNRAP. The CDR3 DNA follows: TGTGCTAGTGGTTTGACGCGGGGGGGCCCGTTATCTGAGCAGTTCTTC. Its protein product is CASGLTRGGPLSEQFF.

The V gene is TRBV7-2, the J gene TRBJ1-3; 10 bases match TRBD1. The germline gives CDR1 SGHTA, CDR2 FQGNSA. Unmatched junction bases numbered 3, after V lost 4 bases and J lost 0 bases. The CDR3 totals 16 residues. CDR3 sequence: CASSSDRGISGNTIYF. CDR3 DNA sequence: TGTGCCAGCAGCTCGGACAGGGGGATCTCTGGAAACACCATATATTTT.

V and J are TRBV5-1 and TRBJ2-2; D is possibly TRBD2 (5 bases). Trimming took off 0 bases at V and 6 bases at J, with 9 bases between the two ends. Germline-derived CDR1 and CDR2 are SGHRS and YFSETQ. The length of the CDR3 is 14 residues. CDR3: CASSLERVPGELFF. The CDR3 DNA is TGCGCCAGCAGCTTGGAGAGGGTTCCCGGGGAGCTGTTTTTT. Variable domain in full (rest from reference TRBV5-1 and TRBJ2-2): KAGVTQTPRYLIKTRGQQVTLSCSPISGHRSVSWYQQTPGQGLQFLFEYFSETQRNKGNFPGRFSGRQFSNSRSEMNVSTLELGDSALYLCASSLERVPGELFFGEGSRLTVL.

This rearrangement joins TRBV5-1 to TRBJ1-3, with 10 bases matching TRBD1. Germline V lookup: CDR1 SGHRS, CDR2 YFSETQ. This CDR3 has 17 residues. V shed 4 bases, J shed 0 bases, and the junction held 7 bases outside the gene matches. CDR3 protein: CASSPGDRGLSGNTIYF. In nucleotides, the CDR3 is TGCGCCAGCAGCCCCGGGGACAGGGGCCTCTCTGGAAACACCATATATTTT.

This clone was detected once. This CDR3 reads CASSSRVRSGGANVLTF. Here the CDR3 DNA reads TGTGCCAGCAGTTCCAGGGTACGGTCGGGTGGGGCCAACGTCCTGACTTTC. The V gene is TRBV27, the J gene TRBJ2-6, with D possibly matching TRBD1 (5 bases). The CDR3 has 17 residues. The V gene's germline CDR1 is MNHEY and CDR2 SMNVEV (reference sequence). Trimming stripped 4 bases from V and 3 bases from J, with 16 bases between.

The rearrangement joins TRBV28 to TRBJ2-5; 7 positions match TRBD1. V was pared by 4 bases and J by 5 bases, with 7 bases of the junction left unmatched. CDR1 MDHEN and CDR2 SYDVKM come from the germline V gene. This CDR3 has 14 residues. CDR3 bases: TGTGCCAGCAGTTCGAGCGACAGGGTGGAGACCCAGTACTTC. This codes for CASSSSDRVETQYF.

V is TRBV28 and J is TRBJ1-1; TRBD1 is a possible D gene (6 bases). CDR1 MDHEN and CDR2 SYDVKM come from the germline V gene. The CDR3 is 12 residues long. The CDR3 sequence is CSWVDGQLEAFF. The CDR3 coding sequence is TGTAGTTGGGTTGATGGACAGCTTGAAGCTTTCTTT.

The chain is built from TRBV7-6 and TRBJ2-2; 9 bases map to TRBD1. The germline V gene encodes CDR1 SGHVS and CDR2 FNYEAQ. The CDR3 sequence is 19 residues long. Trimming removed 0 bases from V and 5 bases from J; junction bases left unmatched: 13. CDR3 DNA: TGTGCCAGCAGCTTAGCGACAGGGGGGAGTCTCGGTCGGACCGGGGAGCTGTTTTTT. It encodes CASSLATGGSLGRTGELFF.

V is TRBV6-5 and J is TRBJ2-5, with D possibly being TRBD2 (6 bases). The germline V and J ends were trimmed by 6 bases and 4 bases, with 15 bases remaining between them. The V gene's germline CDR1 is MNHEY and CDR2 SVGAGI. CDR3 length equals 14 residues. For the CDR3, the DNA is TGTGCCAGCAGCCTCCTGGGGGGTAGAGAGACCCAGTACTTC. This codes for CASSLLGGRETQYF.